This TCR beta chain was identified during a study of blood T cell repertoires in COVID-19. Study background: Samples taken during acute and convalescent COVID-19 were collected in the United States, Italy and Spain.

The CDR3 contains 15 residues. V lost 2 bases to trimming and J lost 1 base; unmatched junction nucleotides: 2. CDR1 is KGHSH, CDR2 LQKENI, per germline. TCRdb's copy holds only in-frame clones and misses some; the assay was immunoSEQ multiplex PCR. The data contain fewer than 20,000 clones, approximately 85% of them seen just once; the ten biggest clones take up around 30%. V usage is TRBV18 and J usage is TRBJ2-3; 8 positions agree with TRBD2. This TCR derives from a human donor with active COVID-19. The donor label of this sample is uncertain. The sequencing input was peripheral blood. CDR3 sequence: CASSPSRGGTDTQYF. The CDR3 bases are TGTGCCAGCTCACCATCGCGGGGGGGCACAGATACGCAGTATTTT.